This is a list of T cell receptor beta chains from one sample in a study of blood T cell repertoires in COVID-19. Repertoires were generated with immunoSEQ multiplex PCR, while TCRdb's copy carries only in-frame clones and drops some. Among 150,000 to 200,000 clones listed, approximately 85% were seen once. Sequencing was performed on peripheral blood. The receptors derive from a man in his 60s with acute or convalescent COVID-19. Each CDR3 is given with its conserved first and last residue. The D gene is left open where the match is weak. Part of the rows lack a size; the others show once, few, many or a class for expanded clones.

v_call,j_call,clone_size,d_call,cdr3_nt,cdr3_aa
TRBV2,TRBJ2-5,-,-,TGTGCCAGCAGGAAGCTTCAAGAGACCCAGTACTTC,CASRKLQETQYF
TRBV6-6,TRBJ2-5,-,-,TGTGCCAGTGGGGGCCCTGGGCAGGGTCAAGAGACCCAGTACTTC,CASGGPGQGQETQYF
TRBV5-1,TRBJ2-1,-,-,TGCGCCAGCAGCTTGGACTACCTTGAGCAGTTCTTC,CASSLDYLEQFF
TRBV27,TRBJ2-7,-,TRBD1,TGTGCCAGCAGTTTAGGGGACAGTAGCTACGAGCAGTACTTC,CASSLGDSSYEQYF
TRBV4-2,TRBJ2-2,-,TRBD2,TGTGCCAGCAGCCAAGTTAGCGGGAGGAACACCGGGGAGCTGTTTTTT,CASSQVSGRNTGELFF
TRBV11-3,TRBJ2-3,-,TRBD2,TGTGCCAGCAGCTTAGACCCGACTAGCGGGACGCAGTATTTT,CASSLDPTSGTQYF
TRBV3-1/TRBV3-2,TRBJ2-1,-,-,TGTGCCAGCAGCCTCCAACACTACCGCCACCTGAATGAGCAGTTCTTC,CASSLQHYRHLNEQFF
TRBV6-5,TRBJ2-3,few,-,TGTGCCAGCAGCTACCTCCGAGGGAGCACAGATACGCAGTATTTT,CASSYLRGSTDTQYF
TRBV28,TRBJ1-5,-,-,TGTGCCAGCAGCTTGCCGGGGGGGACGGATCAGCCCCAGCATTTT,CASSLPGGTDQPQHF
TRBV10-3,TRBJ2-5,-,TRBD1,TGTGCCATCAGTCGGGACAGGGACGAAGAGACCCAGTACTTC,CAISRDRDEETQYF
TRBV27,TRBJ2-1,-,TRBD1,TGTGCCAGCAGTACGACAGGGGGCGCCTCCAGTGAGCAGTTCTTC,CASSTTGGASSEQFF
TRBV30,TRBJ1-2,-,TRBD1,TGTGCCTGGAGTGAAAACAGGGGCTATGGCTACACCTTC,CAWSENRGYGYTF
TRBV7-8,TRBJ2-7,-,-,TGTGCCAGCAGCGGGATGACAGGAAGGGCTTCCTACGAGCAGTACTTC,CASSGMTGRASYEQYF
TRBV21-1,TRBJ2-5,-,-,TGTGCCAGCAGCGCCCGGACTAGCGGGAGGCAAGAGACCCAGTACTTC,CASSARTSGRQETQYF
TRBV6-5,TRBJ2-1,once,-,TGTGCCAGCAGTACCCTAGCACATGAGCAGTTCTTC,CASSTLAHEQFF
TRBV28,TRBJ2-3,-,TRBD2,TGTGCCAGCAGCCTACTAGCGGGAGGGCCGGATACGCAGTATTTT,CASSLLAGGPDTQYF
TRBV5-8,TRBJ2-3,-,-,TGTGCCAGCAGCGGGGCTAGCACAGATACGCAGTATTTT,CASSGASTDTQYF
TRBV19,TRBJ1-4,-,-,TGTGCCAGTAGCCGGGGGTTTGCAACTAATGAAAAACTGTTTTTT,CASSRGFATNEKLFF
TRBV7-9,TRBJ2-1,once,TRBD2,TGTGCCAGCACTTCGGGGCGGGTAGCGGGAGGAGTGCAGTTCTTC,CASTSGRVAGGVQFF
TRBV7-3,TRBJ2-3,-,-,TGTGCCAGCAGCTTAAAAGCGGGCGGGATTAGGTATTTT,CASSLKAGGIRYF
TRBV29-1,TRBJ2-7,-,-,TGCAGCGTTGAAGATCCCACTAGCCCCTCCTACGAGCAGTACTTC,CSVEDPTSPSYEQYF
TRBV18,TRBJ2-1,-,TRBD1,TGTGCCAGCTCACCAATAGGACAGGAGGATGAGCAGTTCTTC,CASSPIGQEDEQFF
TRBV21-1,TRBJ2-4,-,-,TGTGCCAGCAGCAAAACGGGTTTCGGACTGAAGCCCTTTGAAGTAGCCAAAAACATTCAGTACTTC,CASSKTGFGLKPFEVAKNIQYF
TRBV18,TRBJ2-3,-,-,TGTGCCAGCTCTCCCGTGACCAGCAGGGCGGATACGCAGTATTTT,CASSPVTSRADTQYF
TRBV5-4,TRBJ1-5,-,TRBD1,TGTGCCAGCAGCCGCGACCCCGGACAGGGATTAAATCAGCCCCAGCATTTT,CASSRDPGQGLNQPQHF
TRBV5-1,TRBJ2-1,-,TRBD2,TGCGCCAGCAGCAAGGGACTAGCGGCGCGCGGAGAAGGGCAGTTCTTC,CASSKGLAARGEGQFF
TRBV18,TRBJ2-1,-,TRBD2,TGTGCCAGCTCACTTGGACTAGCGGAGCAGTTCTTC,CASSLGLAEQFF
TRBV27,TRBJ2-2,-,TRBD2,TGTGCCAGCAGTTTCGGGACTAGAATCACCGGGGAGCTGTTTTTT,CASSFGTRITGELFF
TRBV3-1/TRBV3-2,TRBJ1-2,-,-,TGTGCCAGCAGCCACGGCCTGGGCGCTAACTATGGCTACACCTTC,CASSHGLGANYGYTF
TRBV18,TRBJ2-7,-,TRBD2,TGTGCCTCCCAAGGGACTAGCGATCAGGAGCAGTACTTC,CASQGTSDQEQYF
TRBV15,TRBJ2-7,-,TRBD2,TGTGCCACCAGCAGAGGGGGTAGCGGGAGGCCGTCCTACGAGCAGTACTTC,CATSRGGSGRPSYEQYF
TRBV27,TRBJ2-1,-,TRBD2,TGTGCCAGCAGTTCGGGGGTAGCGGGGGTCAATGAGCAGTTCTTC,CASSSGVAGVNEQFF
TRBV7-3,TRBJ2-3,-,TRBD1,TGTGCCAGCAGCGCCTTCCCGGACAGGGGTGGAGATACGCAGTATTTT,CASSAFPDRGGDTQYF
TRBV5-6,TRBJ1-2,-,-,TGTGCCAGCAGCTTGGCCTCTAACTATGGCTACACCTTC,CASSLASNYGYTF
TRBV5-1,TRBJ2-7,few,TRBD2,TGCGCCAGCAGCTTGCCGCTAGCGGGAGGCGAGCAGTACTTC,CASSLPLAGGEQYF
TRBV7-9,TRBJ2-1,few,TRBD2,TGTGCCAGCAGCAATCTAGCGGGAGGCTACAATGAGCAGTTCTTC,CASSNLAGGYNEQFF
TRBV5-1,TRBJ2-2,-,-,TGCGCCAGCAGCCCAATTGGACCGAGCGGCGGGGAGCTGTTTTTT,CASSPIGPSGGELFF
TRBV28,TRBJ2-2,-,TRBD2,TGTGCCAGCCTCCCGGGGGGGTCCGGGGAGCTGTTTTTT,CASLPGGSGELFF
TRBV7-9,TRBJ1-1,-,TRBD1,TGTGCCAGCAGCCATACAGGGGGCACTGAAGCTTTCTTT,CASSHTGGTEAFF
TRBV10-3,TRBJ2-7,-,TRBD2,TGTGCCATCAGCACCGGGACTAGCGGGGGACATGGGAACGAGCAGTACTTC,CAISTGTSGGHGNEQYF
TRBV6-1,TRBJ2-7,-,-,TGTGCCAGCAGTGACAGCGTGAAGGGAGGTTCCTACGAGCAGTACTTC,CASSDSVKGGSYEQYF
TRBV11-3,TRBJ2-3,-,-,TGTGCCAGCAGCTTAGACGGGACACCCACAGATACGCAGTATTTT,CASSLDGTPTDTQYF
TRBV2,TRBJ2-7,-,TRBD1,TGTGCCAGCAGTATAACAGGGGTCGGTGAGCAGTACTTC,CASSITGVGEQYF
TRBV5-4,TRBJ2-5,-,TRBD2,TGTGCCAGCACCCAGACTAGCGGGAGATCGGAGACCCAGTACTTC,CASTQTSGRSETQYF
TRBV13,TRBJ2-7,-,-,TGTGCCAGCAGCTTAGGGGCAGGGTACGAGCAGTACTTC,CASSLGAGYEQYF